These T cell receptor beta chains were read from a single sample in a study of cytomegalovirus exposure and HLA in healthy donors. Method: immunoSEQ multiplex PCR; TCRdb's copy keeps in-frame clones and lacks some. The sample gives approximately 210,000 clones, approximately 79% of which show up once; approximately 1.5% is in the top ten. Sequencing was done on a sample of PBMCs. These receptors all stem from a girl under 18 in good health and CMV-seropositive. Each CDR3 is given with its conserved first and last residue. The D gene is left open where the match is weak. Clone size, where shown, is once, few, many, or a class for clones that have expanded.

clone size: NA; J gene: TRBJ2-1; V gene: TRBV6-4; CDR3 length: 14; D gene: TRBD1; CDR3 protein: CASSDSYRGHEQFF; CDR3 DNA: TGTGCCAGCAGTGACAGTTACAGGGGGCATGAGCAGTTCTTC
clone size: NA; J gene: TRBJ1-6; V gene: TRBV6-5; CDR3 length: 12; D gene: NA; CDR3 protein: CASSLQGVPLHF; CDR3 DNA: TGTGCCAGCAGTCTACAGGGAGTCCCCCTCCACTTT
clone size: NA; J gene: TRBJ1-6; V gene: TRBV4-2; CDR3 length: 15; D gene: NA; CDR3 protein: CASSQDEATGSPLHF; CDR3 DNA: TGTGCCAGCAGCCAAGATGAGGCCACCGGATCACCCCTCCACTTT
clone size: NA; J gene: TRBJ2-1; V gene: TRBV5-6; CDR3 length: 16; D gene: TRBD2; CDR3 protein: CASSGLAGPRYNEQFF; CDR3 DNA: TGTGCCAGCAGCGGACTAGCGGGGCCTCGATACAATGAGCAGTTCTTC
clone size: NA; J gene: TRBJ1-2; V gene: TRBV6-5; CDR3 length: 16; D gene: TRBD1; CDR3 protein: CASSYGGQGSVYGYTF; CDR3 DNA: TGTGCCAGCAGTTACGGCGGACAGGGCAGTGTCTATGGCTACACCTTC
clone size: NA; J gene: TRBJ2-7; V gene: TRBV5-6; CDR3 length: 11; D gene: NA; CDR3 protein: CASSLGPGQYF; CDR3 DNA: TGTGCCAGCAGCTTGGGCCCGGGGCAGTACTTC
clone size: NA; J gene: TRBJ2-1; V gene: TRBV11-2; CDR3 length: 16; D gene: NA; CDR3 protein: CASSLGWGESYNEQFF; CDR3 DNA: TGTGCCAGCAGCTTAGGATGGGGGGAAAGCTACAATGAGCAGTTCTTC
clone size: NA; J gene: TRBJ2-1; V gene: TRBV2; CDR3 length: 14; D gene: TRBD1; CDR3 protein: CASRNRDRGDEQFF; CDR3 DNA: TGTGCCAGCAGGAACCGGGACAGGGGCGATGAGCAGTTCTTC
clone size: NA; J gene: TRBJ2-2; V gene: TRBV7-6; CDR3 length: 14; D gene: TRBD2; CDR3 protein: CASSLGGRTGELFF; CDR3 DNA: TGTGCCAGCAGCTTGGGGGGGAGGACCGGGGAGCTGTTTTTT
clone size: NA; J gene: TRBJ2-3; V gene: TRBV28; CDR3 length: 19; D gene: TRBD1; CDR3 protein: CASSKGGGQGVSSTDTQYF; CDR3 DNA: TGTGCCAGCAGTAAAGGGGGGGGACAGGGGGTGAGTAGCACAGATACGCAGTATTTT
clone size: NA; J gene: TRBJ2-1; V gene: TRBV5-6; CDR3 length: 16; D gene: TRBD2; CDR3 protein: CASSFRGTSTDNEQFF; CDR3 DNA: TGTGCCAGCAGCTTCCGCGGGACTAGCACCGACAATGAGCAGTTCTTC
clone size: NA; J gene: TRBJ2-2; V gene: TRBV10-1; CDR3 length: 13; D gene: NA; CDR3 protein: CASSRLEAGELFF; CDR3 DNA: TGCGCCAGCAGTCGACTAGAGGCCGGGGAGCTGTTTTTT
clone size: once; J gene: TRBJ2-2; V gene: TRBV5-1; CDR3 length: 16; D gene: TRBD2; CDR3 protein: CASSLEAGEFTGELFF; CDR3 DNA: TGCGCCAGCAGCTTGGAGGCGGGGGAGTTTACCGGGGAGCTGTTTTTT
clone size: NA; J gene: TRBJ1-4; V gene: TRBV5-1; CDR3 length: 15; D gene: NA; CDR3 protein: CASSLGSSGDEKLFF; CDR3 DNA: TGCGCCAGCAGCTTGGGTTCGTCAGGGGATGAAAAACTGTTTTTT
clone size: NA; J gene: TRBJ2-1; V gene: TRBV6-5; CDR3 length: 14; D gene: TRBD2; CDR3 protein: CASSYSLAGVQQFF; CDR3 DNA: TGTGCCAGCAGTTATTCACTAGCGGGGGTTCAGCAGTTCTTC
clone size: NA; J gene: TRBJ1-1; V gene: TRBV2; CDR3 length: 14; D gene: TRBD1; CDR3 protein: CASNPQGMSTEAFF; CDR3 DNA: TGTGCCAGCAACCCACAGGGGATGTCCACTGAAGCTTTCTTT
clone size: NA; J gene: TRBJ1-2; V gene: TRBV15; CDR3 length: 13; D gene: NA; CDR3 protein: CATSRSQNYGYTF; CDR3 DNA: TGTGCCACCAGCAGGTCACAGAACTATGGCTACACCTTC
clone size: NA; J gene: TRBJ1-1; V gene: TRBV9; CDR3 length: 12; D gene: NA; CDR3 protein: CASSGRGAEAFF; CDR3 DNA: TGTGCCAGCAGCGGCCGGGGTGCTGAAGCTTTCTTT
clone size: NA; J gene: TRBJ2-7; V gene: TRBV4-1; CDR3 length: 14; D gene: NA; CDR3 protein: CASSPKGVPYEQYF; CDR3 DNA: TGCGCCAGCAGCCCAAAGGGGGTCCCCTACGAGCAGTACTTC
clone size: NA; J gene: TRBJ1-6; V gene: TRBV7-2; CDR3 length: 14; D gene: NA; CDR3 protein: CACRENSYNSPLHF; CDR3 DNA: TGTGCCTGTCGGGAGAACTCCTATAATTCACCCCTCCACTTT
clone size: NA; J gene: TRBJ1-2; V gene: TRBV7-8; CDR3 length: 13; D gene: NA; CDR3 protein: CASSPRANYGYTF; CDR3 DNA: TGTGCCAGCAGCCCCAGGGCTAACTATGGCTACACCTTC
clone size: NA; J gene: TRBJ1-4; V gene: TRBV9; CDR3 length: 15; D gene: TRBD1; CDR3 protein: CASSGGQGANEKLFF; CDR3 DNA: TGTGCCAGCAGCGGGGGACAGGGGGCTAATGAAAAACTGTTTTTT
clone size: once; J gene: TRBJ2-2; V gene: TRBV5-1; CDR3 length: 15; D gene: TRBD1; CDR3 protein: CASRTGDRNTGELFF; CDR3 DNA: TGCGCCAGCAGGACTGGGGACAGGAACACCGGGGAGCTGTTTTTT
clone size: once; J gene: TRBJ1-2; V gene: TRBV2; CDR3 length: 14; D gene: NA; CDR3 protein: CASSDDGTRYGYTF; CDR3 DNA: TGTGCCAGCAGTGATGACGGGACAAGGTATGGCTACACCTTC
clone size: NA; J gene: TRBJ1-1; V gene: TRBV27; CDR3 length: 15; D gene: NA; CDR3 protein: CASSSSRPGYTEAFF; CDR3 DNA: TGTGCCAGCAGTTCCTCCCGGCCGGGGTACACTGAAGCTTTCTTT
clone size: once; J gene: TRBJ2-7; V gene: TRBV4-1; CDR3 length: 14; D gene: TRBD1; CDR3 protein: CASSQRGTAYEQYF; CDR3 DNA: TGCGCCAGCAGCCAAAGGGGGACAGCCTACGAGCAGTACTTC
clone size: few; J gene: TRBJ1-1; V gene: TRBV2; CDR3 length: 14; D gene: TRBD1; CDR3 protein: CATQLTGRNTEAFF; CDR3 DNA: TGTGCCACCCAATTGACAGGGCGAAACACTGAAGCTTTCTTT
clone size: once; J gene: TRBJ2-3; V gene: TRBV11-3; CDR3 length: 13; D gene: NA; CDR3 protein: CASSLGLLGTQYF; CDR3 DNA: TGTGCCAGCAGCTTAGGTCTTTTGGGCACGCAGTATTTT
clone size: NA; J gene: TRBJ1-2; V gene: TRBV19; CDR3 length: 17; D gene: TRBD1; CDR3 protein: CASSIDLWGQGLYGYTF; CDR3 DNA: TGTGCCAGTAGTATAGATCTTTGGGGACAGGGTCTCTATGGCTACACCTTC
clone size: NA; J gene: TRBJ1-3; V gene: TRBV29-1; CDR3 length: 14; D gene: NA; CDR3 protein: CSVEARLSGNTIYF; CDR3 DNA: TGCAGCGTTGAGGCACGACTGTCTGGAAACACCATATATTTT
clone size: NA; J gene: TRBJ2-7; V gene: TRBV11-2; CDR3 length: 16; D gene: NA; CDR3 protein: CASSLRGGVRFREQYF; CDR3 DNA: TGTGCCAGCAGCTTAAGGGGGGGTGTTCGCTTTCGGGAGCAGTACTTC
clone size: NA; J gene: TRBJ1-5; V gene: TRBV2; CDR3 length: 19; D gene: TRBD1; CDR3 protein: CASSEVVRGAGLGNQPQHF; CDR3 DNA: TGTGCCAGCAGTGAAGTAGTCAGGGGGGCGGGACTGGGCAATCAGCCCCAGCATTTT
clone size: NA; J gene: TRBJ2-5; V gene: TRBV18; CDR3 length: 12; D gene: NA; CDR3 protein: CASSPVGETQYF; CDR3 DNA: TGTGCCAGCTCACCGGTCGGAGAGACCCAGTACTTC
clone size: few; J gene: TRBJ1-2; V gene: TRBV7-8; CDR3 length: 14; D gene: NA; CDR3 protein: CASGQQGRGYGYTF; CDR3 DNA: TGTGCCAGCGGTCAACAGGGACGTGGGTATGGCTACACCTTC
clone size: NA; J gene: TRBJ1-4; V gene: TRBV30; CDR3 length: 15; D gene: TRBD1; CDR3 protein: CAWARDSGTDEKLFF; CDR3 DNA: TGTGCCTGGGCGAGGGACAGCGGCACGGATGAAAAACTGTTTTTT